Below, 5 T cell receptor beta chains from the same sample are listed, as sequenced in a study of blood T cell repertoires in COVID-19. Profiling relied on immunoSEQ multiplex PCR, and the TCRdb table lists in-frame clones only, not all of them. This table has 200,000 to 250,000 clones, approximately 83% appearing once. Sample: PBMCs or T cells enriched from blood (not recorded which). These receptors all stem from a woman aged 55-70 years who had recovered from COVID-19.

The V gene is TRBV7-2, the J gene TRBJ2-5; no clear D. Looked up from germline, CDR1 is SGHTA and CDR2 is FQGNSA. Trimming shortened V by 1 base and J by 5 bases, and 8 bases separated the two germline ends. The CDR3 covers 13 residues. CDR3 in DNA: TGTGCCAGCAGCTTAGTTTTTTCGGAGACCCAGTACTTC. Translation gives CASSLVFSETQYF.

The genes are TRBV24-1 and TRBJ1-5, with D possibly being TRBD1 (5 bases). The CDR3 contains 13 residues. Trimming pared 11 bases from V and 3 bases from J, leaving 13 bases between. Germline V gene data show CDR1 as KGHDR and CDR2 as SFDVKD. The DNA of the CDR3 is TGTGCCAACATAGGGGCCTTCAATCAGCCCCAGCATTTT. It codes for CANIGAFNQPQHF.

The V and J genes are TRBV5-1 and TRBJ2-7, with 8 bases lining up with TRBD1. The CDR3 runs to 15 residues. Germline trimming cut 4 bases from V and 3 bases from J; bases unmatched to any gene: 9. Per the germline V gene, CDR1 is SGHRS and CDR2 is YFSETQ. Here the CDR3 DNA reads TGCGCCAGCAGCCCGGACGGGACAGGTAGCTACGAGCAGTACTTC. It translates to CASSPDGTGSYEQYF.

This clone was observed a handful of times. The chain uses TRBV5-1 and TRBJ1-1; 10 bases align to TRBD1. There are 17 residues in the CDR3. The junction had 13 bases not matched to a gene; V was cut back by 6 bases and J by 2 bases. CDR1 and CDR2 (germline): SGHRS, YFSETQ. This CDR3 is CASTSPRTGGGNTEAFF. CDR3 in DNA: TGCGCCAGCACCTCGCCCCGGACAGGGGGAGGAAACACTGAAGCTTTCTTT.

The CDR3 DNA sequence: TGTGCCAGCAGTTTTCCCGCTAGAATCGACACAGATACGCAGTATTTT. Its protein is CASSFPARIDTDTQYF. The rearrangement uses TRBV28 and TRBJ2-3; D is ambiguous. With 3 bases removed from V and 2 bases from J, the gap between germline ends came to 15 bases. Germline CDR1 MDHEN, CDR2 SYDVKM. CDR3 length: 16 amino acids. Based on the CDR3 plus reference TRBV28 and TRBJ2-3, the full variable domain is DVKVTQSSRYLVKRTGEKVFLECVQDMDHENMFWYRQDPGLGLRLIYFSYDVKMKEKGDIPEGYSVSREKKERFSLILESASTNQTSMYLCASSFPARIDTDTQYFGPGTRLTVL.